This T cell receptor (beta chain) was profiled in a study of beta chain bispecific antibodies for T cell cancers. Study background: Sequenced cells survived coculture with leukemia lines plus bispecific antibodies. The leukemia lines expressed TRBV12-3 (Jurkat) and TRBV5-5 (HPB-ALL).

TCRdb recomputed calls from the 5' RACE reads with MiXCR, one row per CDR3 protein. The table lists tens of thousands of distinct CDR3 sequences, about 2% of them singletons. CDR3 length equals 15 residues. The V and J ends lost 5 bases and 2 bases, in that order; junction bases with no gene match: 4. Germline values: CDR1 SGHVS, CDR2 FNYEAQ. Either OKT3 anti-CD3 antibody or CD3/CD28 beads expanded T cells from blood mononuclear cells over 3 days. Jurkat-T cell coculture with anti-TRBV12, compared with an anti-CD19 control. Broader study findings: Only targeted and closely related TRBV genes appeared affected. Anti-TRBV12 exposure, compared with anti-CD19, reduced the TRBV12-3 proportion of TRBV signal by 98.9%. The leukemia cells, rather than normal T cells, gave most of the targeted TRBV signal.

This clonotype turned up a few times. Its antigen is unidentified. This rearrangement joins TRBV7-6 to TRBJ2-1, with TRBD2 identical over 9 bases. The sample consisted of healthy donor T cells cultured with leukemia cells, taken from a culture containing a bispecific antibody targeting TCR Vbeta12. The receptor was isolated from a human donor in good health. Some clones in this sample may be carry-over from other donors' samples. CDR3 in amino acids: CASSLLAGPYNEQFF. The CDR3 DNA sequence: TGTGCCAGCAGCCTCCTAGCGGGGCCCTACAATGAGCAGTTCTTC.